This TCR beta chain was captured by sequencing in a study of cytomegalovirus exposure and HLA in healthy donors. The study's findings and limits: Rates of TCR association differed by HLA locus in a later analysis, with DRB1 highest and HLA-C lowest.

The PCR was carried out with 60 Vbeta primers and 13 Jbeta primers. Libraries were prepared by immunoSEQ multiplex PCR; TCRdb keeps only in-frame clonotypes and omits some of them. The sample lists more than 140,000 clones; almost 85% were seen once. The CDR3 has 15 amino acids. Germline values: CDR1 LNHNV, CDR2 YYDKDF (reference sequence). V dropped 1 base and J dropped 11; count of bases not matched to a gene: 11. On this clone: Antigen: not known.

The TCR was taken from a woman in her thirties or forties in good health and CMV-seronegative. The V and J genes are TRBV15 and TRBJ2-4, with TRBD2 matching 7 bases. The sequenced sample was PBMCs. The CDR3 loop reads CATSRGGQERDLQYF. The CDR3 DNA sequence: TGTGCCACCAGCAGAGGAGGGCAAGAGCGGGACCTTCAGTACTTC.